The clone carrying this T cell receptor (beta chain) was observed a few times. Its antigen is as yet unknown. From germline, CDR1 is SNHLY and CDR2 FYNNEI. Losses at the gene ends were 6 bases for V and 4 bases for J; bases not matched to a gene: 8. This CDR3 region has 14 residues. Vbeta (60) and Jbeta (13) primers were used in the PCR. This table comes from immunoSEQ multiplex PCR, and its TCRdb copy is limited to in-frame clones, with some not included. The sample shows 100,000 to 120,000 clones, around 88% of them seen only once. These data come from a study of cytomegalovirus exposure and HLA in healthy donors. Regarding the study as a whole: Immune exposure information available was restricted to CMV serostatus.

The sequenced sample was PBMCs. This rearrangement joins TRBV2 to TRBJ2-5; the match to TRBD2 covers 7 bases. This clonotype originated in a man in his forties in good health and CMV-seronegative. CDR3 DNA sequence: TGTGCCAGCAGGCCGGGGACTATGTCAGAGACCCAGTACTTC. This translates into CASRPGTMSETQYF.